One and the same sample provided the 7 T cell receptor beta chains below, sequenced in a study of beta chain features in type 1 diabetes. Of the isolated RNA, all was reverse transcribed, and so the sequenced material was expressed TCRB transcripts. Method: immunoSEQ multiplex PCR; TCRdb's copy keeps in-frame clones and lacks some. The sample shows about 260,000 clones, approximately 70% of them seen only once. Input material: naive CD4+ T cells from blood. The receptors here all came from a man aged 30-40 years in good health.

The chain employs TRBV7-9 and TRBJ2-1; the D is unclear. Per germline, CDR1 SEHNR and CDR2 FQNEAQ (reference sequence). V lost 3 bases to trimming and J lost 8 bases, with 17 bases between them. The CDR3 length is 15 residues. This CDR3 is CASSFTFTPSDEQFF. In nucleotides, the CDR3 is TGTGCCAGCAGCTTTACATTCACCCCTTCGGATGAGCAGTTCTTC.

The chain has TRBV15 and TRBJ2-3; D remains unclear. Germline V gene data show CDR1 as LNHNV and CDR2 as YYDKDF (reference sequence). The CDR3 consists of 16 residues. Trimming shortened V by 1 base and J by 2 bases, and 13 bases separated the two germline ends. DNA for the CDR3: TGTGCCACCAGCAGAGTAAAGCAGACGCCCACAGATACGCAGTATTTT. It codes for CATSRVKQTPTDTQYF.

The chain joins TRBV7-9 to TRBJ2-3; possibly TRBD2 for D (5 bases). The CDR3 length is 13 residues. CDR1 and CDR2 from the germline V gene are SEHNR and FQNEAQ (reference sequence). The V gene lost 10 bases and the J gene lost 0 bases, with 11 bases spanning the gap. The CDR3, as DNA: TGTGCCATCCTGCGGGCTAGCACAGATACGCAGTATTTT. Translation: CAILRASTDTQYF.

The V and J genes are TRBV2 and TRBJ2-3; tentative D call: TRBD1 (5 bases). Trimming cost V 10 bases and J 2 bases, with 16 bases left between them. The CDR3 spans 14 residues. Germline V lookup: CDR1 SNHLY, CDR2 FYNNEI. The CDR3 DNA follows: TGTGCCACCCTGGGGCAGGGCCCCACAGATACGCAGTATTTT. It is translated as CATLGQGPTDTQYF.

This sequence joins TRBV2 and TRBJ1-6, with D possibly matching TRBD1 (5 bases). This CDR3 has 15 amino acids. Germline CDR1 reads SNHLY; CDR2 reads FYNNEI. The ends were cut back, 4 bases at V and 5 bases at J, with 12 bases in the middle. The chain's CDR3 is CASSVRGTNNSPLHF. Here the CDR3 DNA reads TGTGCCAGCAGTGTTAGGGGAACGAATAATTCACCCCTCCACTTT.

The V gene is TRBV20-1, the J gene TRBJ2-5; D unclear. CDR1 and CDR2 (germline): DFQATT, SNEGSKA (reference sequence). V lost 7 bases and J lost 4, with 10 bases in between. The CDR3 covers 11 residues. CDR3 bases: TGCAGTGTACGGCGAGGAGAGACCCAGTACTTC. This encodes CSVRRGETQYF.

The chain's CDR3 is CSGGQGTYEQYF. The CDR3, as DNA: TGCAGCGGAGGACAGGGAACCTACGAGCAGTACTTC. The chain is built from TRBV29-1 and TRBJ2-7, with TRBD1 matching 8 bases. The V segment lost 7 bases and the J segment 2 bases; nucleotides outside the gene matches: 4. The CDR3 sequence is 12 residues long. The germline V gene has CDR1 SQVTM and CDR2 ANQGSEA.